Presented here are 10 T cell receptor beta chains from one specimen sequenced in a study of blood T cells in healthy people across ages. A second PCR of 7 to 11 cycles used a sample-barcoded 5' primer and a J-beta primer mix. Via MiXCR, TCRdb re-called the 5' RACE reads, giving one row per CDR3 protein. The sample yields a few hundred thousand distinct CDR3 sequences, roughly a quarter seen once. The material sequenced was blood. The receptors derive from a woman between 65 and 79 years old in good health.

The chain carries TRBV9 and TRBJ2-1, with 7 nucleotides matching TRBD2. This CDR3 has 14 residues. The germline CDR1 and CDR2 sequences are SGDLS and YYNGEE. V was pared by 2 bases and J by 6 bases, with 5 bases of the junction left unmatched. In DNA form, the CDR3 reads TGTGCCAGCAGCGTCAGCGGGACCGCCAATGAGCAGTTCTTC. As protein: CASSVSGTANEQFF.

This clonotype was counted a few times. The chain's CDR3 is CASSRLDRGQWTEAFF. Here the CDR3 DNA reads TGTGCCAGCAGCCGGCTAGACAGGGGTCAATGGACTGAAGCTTTCTTT. This rearrangement joins TRBV14 to TRBJ1-1; 8 nucleotides align to TRBD1. Per the germline V gene, CDR1 is SGHDN and CDR2 is FVKESK. CDR3 size: 16 residues. Unmatched junction bases numbered 12, after V lost 4 bases and J lost 5 bases.

Concerning this clonotype: One end of the junction does not line up with germline, which may come from a read error. J is TRBJ2-1 and V is TRBV28; 9 bases line up with TRBD2. The CDR3 sequence is 15 residues long. Germline V gives CDR1 MDHEN, CDR2 SYDVKM. DNA of the CDR3: TGTGCCAGCACTCCCGGGACTAGCTCTTTCGAGACCCGGTACTTC. Translation gives CASTPGTSSFETRYF.

J is TRBJ1-2 and V is TRBV5-1, with 7 bases matching TRBD1. Germline V gives CDR1 SGHRS, CDR2 YFSETQ. The CDR3 extends over 15 amino acids. V was pared by 4 bases and J by 6 bases, with 12 bases of the junction left unmatched. This CDR3 reads CASSPTGIGVNGYTF. The CDR3 DNA reads TGCGCCAGCAGCCCGACAGGGATTGGAGTCAATGGCTACACCTTC.

This clonotype was counted at least ten times. The chain links TRBV7-9 to TRBJ2-3, with TRBD2 identical over 13 bases. The CDR3 is 18 residues long. V was pared by 7 bases and J by 0 bases, with 10 bases of the junction left unmatched. The V gene's germline CDR1 is SEHNR and CDR2 FQNEAQ (reference sequence). The CDR3 loop reads CASTVGLAGVSSTDTQYF. CDR3 bases: TGTGCCAGCACCGTAGGACTAGCGGGAGTTTCCAGCACAGATACGCAGTATTTT.

This chain joins TRBV4-3 and TRBJ2-5, with 12 bases identical to TRBD2. There are 14 residues in the CDR3. From germline, CDR1 is LGHNA and CDR2 YSLEER. V dropped 3 bases and J dropped 5; count of bases not matched to a gene: 1. In nucleotides, the CDR3 is TGCGCCAGCAGCCACACTAGCGGGAGGGAGACCCAGTACTTC. Translation gives CASSHTSGRETQYF.

The rearrangement joins TRBV10-3 to TRBJ1-3; 8 nucleotides align to TRBD1. The CDR3 loop spans 15 amino acids. From germline, CDR1 is ENHRY and CDR2 SYGVKD. Trimming took 4 bases from V and 8 from J; bases not matched to a gene: 10. The CDR3 bases are TGTGCCATCAGTGGATTTGGGCAGGGGGCCGACACCATATATTTT. Protein sequence: CAISGFGQGADTIYF.

Only a few counts were recorded for this clonotype. The chain employs TRBV6-6 and TRBJ2-4; no clear D gene. The germline V gene encodes CDR1 MNHNY and CDR2 SVGAGI (reference sequence). The V end lost 0 bases, the J end lost 5 bases, and 8 bases lay between the germline ends. This CDR3 has 14 residues. This CDR3 is CASSYSGPQNIQYF. The CDR3 DNA follows: TGTGCCAGCAGTTACTCCGGGCCGCAAAACATTCAGTACTTC.

J is TRBJ1-3 and V is TRBV3-1; no clear D. CDR1 is LGHDT and CDR2 is YNNKEL in the germline V gene (reference sequence). CDR3 length: 9 amino acids. This CDR3 reads CAEGNTIYF. The CDR3 DNA follows: TGTGCTGAAGGGAACACCATATATTTT.

V usage is TRBV6-2 or TRBV6-3 and J usage is TRBJ2-5, with D possibly matching TRBD2 (5 bases). The CDR3 is 13 residues long. Per germline, CDR1 MNHEY and CDR2 SVGEGT. Trimming left V 8 bases short and J 4 bases short, with 14 bases between. The CDR3 DNA reads TGTGCCAGCGGACTCCCTTCCCGAGAGACCCAGTACTTC. It yields the protein CASGLPSRETQYF.